Listed here is a single TCR beta chain. This record belongs to a study of identical twins. Using its own MiXCR run on the 5' RACE reads, TCRdb lists one record per CDR3 protein. This table has some 760,000 distinct CDR3 sequences, 15% to 20% appearing once. The V end was cut by 4 bases, the J end by 5 bases, with 11 bases between. This CDR3 contains 13 residues. Germline CDR1 LNHDA, CDR2 SQIVND (reference sequence). This same sample was also taken into another study, of T cells expressing NK-cell markers. That work contributes: Sorted T-cell subsets CD3+CD56+NKG2C+, CD3+CD56+NKG2C- and CD3+CD56-NKG2C+ were TCR beta-sequenced.

The TCR sequence derives from a woman aged 18-30 years in good health. The sample was PBMCs. The chain has TRBV19 and TRBJ1-1, with D possibly being TRBD1 (6 bases). This CDR3 is CASSTNRVTEAFF. CDR3 nucleotide sequence: TGTGCCAGTAGTACCAACAGGGTTACTGAAGCTTTCTTT.